The clone carrying this T cell receptor (beta chain) has more than one count but fewer than ten. Its antigen is as yet unknown. The junction differs from germline at one of its ends, possibly a read error. These data come from a study of CD8 T cells in ankylosing spondylitis. TCRdb re-called the 5' RACE reads with MiXCR, one entry per CDR3 protein. The sample has over 600,000 distinct CDR3 sequences, 19% seen once; the top ten hold around 20%. The germline gives CDR1 SSHAT, CDR2 FNYEAQ (reference sequence). The CDR3 is 18 amino acids. Study-wide results and caveats: Seemingly distinctive of ankylosing spondylitis blood was a TCR beta motif formed by eight highly homologous variants.

The TCR originated in a male donor with ankylosing spondylitis. Material for sequencing was blood, either unsorted or a sorted T cell fraction (not recorded which). This rearrangement joins TRBV7-7 to TRBJ2-4; TRBD2 matches at 12 bases. The CDR3 bases are TGTGCCAGCAGCGCGCGGACTAGCGGGGAACTAGCCAAAAACATCCAGTACTTC. Translated: CASSARTSGELAKNIQYF.